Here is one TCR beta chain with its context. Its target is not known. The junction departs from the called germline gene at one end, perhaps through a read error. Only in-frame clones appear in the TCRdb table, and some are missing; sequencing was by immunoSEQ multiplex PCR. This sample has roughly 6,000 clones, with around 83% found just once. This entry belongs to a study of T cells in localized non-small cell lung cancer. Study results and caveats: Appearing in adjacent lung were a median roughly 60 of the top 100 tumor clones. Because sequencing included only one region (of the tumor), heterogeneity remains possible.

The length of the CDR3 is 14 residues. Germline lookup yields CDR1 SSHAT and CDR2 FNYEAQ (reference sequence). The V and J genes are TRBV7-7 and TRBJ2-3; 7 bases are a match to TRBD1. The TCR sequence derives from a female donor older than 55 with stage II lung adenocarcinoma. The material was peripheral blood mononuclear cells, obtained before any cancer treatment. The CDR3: CASSLDRGTDTQYF. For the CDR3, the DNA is TGTGCTAGCAGCTTAGACAGGGGCACAGATACGCAGTATTTT.